This T cell receptor beta chain is from a study of T-cell reconstitution after alpha-beta-depleted transplantation in children. Notes on the study in general: Some patients' high day-60 TCRbeta diversity was traced to surviving recipient T cells and thymic progenitors. It was reported that alpha-beta T cells came from several hundred expanded graft clones (about two months after transplant).

This clonotype was detected many times. Its specificity is unknown. Unique molecular identifiers tagged the TCRbeta library. TCRdb itself ran the PCR reads through MiXCR, one entry per CDR3 protein. The table includes around 64,000 distinct CDR3 sequences, about 11% detected once. CDR1 is SGHRS, CDR2 YFSETQ, per germline. V was clipped by 1 base and J by 2 bases, with 13 bases between them. The CDR3 totals 15 residues. The sample in question was PBMCs, obtained before TCRalphabeta/CD19-depleted stem cell transplant. The clonotype originates from a boy aged 5-17 years with acute myeloid leukemia, due to receive a stem cell transplant. The chain uses TRBV5-1 and TRBJ2-7; D remains unclear. DNA of the CDR3: TGCGCCAGCAGCTTGTATGTAGGGAACACCTACGAGCAGTACGTC. Amino acid sequence: CASSLYVGNTYEQYV.